The present entry profiles one TCR beta chain with its context. Its antigen is currently unknown. The data are from a study of T cells in Graves' hyperthyroidism and ophthalmopathy. Absent ophthalmopathy progression within 18 months defined stable Graves' hyperthyroidism. Exclusion criteria comprised uncontrolled infection, other autoimmune disease, pregnancy or lactation. Per the germline V gene, CDR1 is DFQATT and CDR2 is SNEGSKA (reference sequence). The CDR3 is 13 residues long. V was pared by 1 base and J by 2 bases, with 9 bases between. RNA transcripts served as the template for amplifying TCR beta CDR3 regions. The HTBI primer set was used in a first-round RT-PCR of the TCR CDR3. One entry per CDR3 protein, called by TCRdb with MiXCR from the multiplex PCR reads. Of hundreds of thousands of distinct CDR3 sequences listed, roughly 50% are singletons. Study-wide findings and caveats: Researchers found most expanded thyroid clonotypes above 0.001 in blood as well. In simple terms, a model built on 13 V-J features told ophthalmopathy apart from stable hyperthyroidism.

Sequenced sample: peripheral blood or thyroid tissue (not recorded which). The TCR sequence derives from a woman younger than 30 with Graves' hyperthyroidism. This chain connects TRBV20-1 to TRBJ2-7; D is possibly TRBD2 (5 bases). CDR3 region: CSARVTGTYEQYF. Written as DNA, the CDR3 is TGCAGTGCTAGAGTAACGGGAACCTACGAGCAGTACTTC.